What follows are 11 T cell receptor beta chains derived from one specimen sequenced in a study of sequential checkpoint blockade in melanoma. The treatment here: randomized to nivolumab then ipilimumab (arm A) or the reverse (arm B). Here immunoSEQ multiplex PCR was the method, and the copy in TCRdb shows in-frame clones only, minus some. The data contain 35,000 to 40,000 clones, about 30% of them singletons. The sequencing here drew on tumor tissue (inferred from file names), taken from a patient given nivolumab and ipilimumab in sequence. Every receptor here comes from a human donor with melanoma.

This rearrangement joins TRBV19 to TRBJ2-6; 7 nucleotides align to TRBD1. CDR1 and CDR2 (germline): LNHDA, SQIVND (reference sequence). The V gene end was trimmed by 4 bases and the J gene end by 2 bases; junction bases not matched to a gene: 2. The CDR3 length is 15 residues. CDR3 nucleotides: TGTGCCAGTAGTACTACAGGGGCTGGGGCCAACGTCCTGACTTTC. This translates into CASSTTGAGANVLTF. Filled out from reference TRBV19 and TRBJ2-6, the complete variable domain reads DGGITQSPKYLFRKEGQNVTLSCEQNLNHDAMYWYRQDPGQGLRLIYYSQIVNDFQKGDIAEGYSVSREKKESFPLTVTSAQKNPTAFYLCASSTTGAGANVLTFGAGSRLTVL.

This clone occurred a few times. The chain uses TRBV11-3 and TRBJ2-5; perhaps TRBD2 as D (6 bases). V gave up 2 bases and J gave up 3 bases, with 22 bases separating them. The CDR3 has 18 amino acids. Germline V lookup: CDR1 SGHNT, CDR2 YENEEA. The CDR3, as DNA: TGTGCCAGCAGCTTATCGATCTTAGCGGCCCTGCGAAAAGAGACCCAGTACTTC. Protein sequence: CASSLSILAALRKETQYF.

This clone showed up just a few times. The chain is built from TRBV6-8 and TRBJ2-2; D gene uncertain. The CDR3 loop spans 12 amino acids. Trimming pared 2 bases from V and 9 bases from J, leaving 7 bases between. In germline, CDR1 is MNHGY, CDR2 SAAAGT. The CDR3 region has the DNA TGTGCCAGCAGTTACCAATTAAGGGAGCTGTTTTTT. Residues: CASSYQLRELFF.

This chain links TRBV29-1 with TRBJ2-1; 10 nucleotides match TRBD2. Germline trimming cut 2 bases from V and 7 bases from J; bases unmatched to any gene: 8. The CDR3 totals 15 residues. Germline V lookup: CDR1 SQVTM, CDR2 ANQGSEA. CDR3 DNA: TGCAGCGTTGAAAATAACGGACTAGCGGCGAATGAGCAGTTCTTC. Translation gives CSVENNGLAANEQFF.

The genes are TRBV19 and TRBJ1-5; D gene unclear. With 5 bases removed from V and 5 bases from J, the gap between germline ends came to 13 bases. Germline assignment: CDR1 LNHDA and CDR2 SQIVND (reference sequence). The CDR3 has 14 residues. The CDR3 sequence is CASSDRADYQPQHF. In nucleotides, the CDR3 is TGTGCCAGTAGTGATCGAGCCGACTATCAGCCCCAGCATTTT.

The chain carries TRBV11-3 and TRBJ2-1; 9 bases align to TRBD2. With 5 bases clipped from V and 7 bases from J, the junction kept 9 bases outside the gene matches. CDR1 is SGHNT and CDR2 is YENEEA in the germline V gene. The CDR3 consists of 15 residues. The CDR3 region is CASSPLAGERNEQFF. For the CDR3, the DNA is TGTGCCAGCAGCCCGTTAGCGGGAGAAAGGAATGAGCAGTTCTTC.

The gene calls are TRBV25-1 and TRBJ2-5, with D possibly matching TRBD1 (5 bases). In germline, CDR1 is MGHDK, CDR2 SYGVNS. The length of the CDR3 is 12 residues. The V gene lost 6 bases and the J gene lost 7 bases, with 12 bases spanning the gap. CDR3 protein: CASRGELVTQYF. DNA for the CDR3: TGTGCCAGCAGAGGGGAATTGGTGACCCAGTACTTC.

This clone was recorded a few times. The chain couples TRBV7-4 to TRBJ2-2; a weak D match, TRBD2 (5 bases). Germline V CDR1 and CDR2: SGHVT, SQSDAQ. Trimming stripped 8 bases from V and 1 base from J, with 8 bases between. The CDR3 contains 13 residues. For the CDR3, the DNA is TGTGCCAGCGCCCGGGGGAACACCGGGGAGCTGTTTTTT. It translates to CASARGNTGELFF.

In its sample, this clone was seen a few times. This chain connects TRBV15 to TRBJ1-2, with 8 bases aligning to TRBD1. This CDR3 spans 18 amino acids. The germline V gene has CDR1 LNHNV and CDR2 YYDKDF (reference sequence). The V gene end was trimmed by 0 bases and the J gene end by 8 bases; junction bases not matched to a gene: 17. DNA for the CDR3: TGTGCCACCAGCAGAGATCCCAAGGACAGGGCTCTCTCATTCGGCTACACCTTC. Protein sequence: CATSRDPKDRALSFGYTF.

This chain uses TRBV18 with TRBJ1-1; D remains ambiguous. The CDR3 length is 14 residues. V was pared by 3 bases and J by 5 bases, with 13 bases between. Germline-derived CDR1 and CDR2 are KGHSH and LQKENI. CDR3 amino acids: CASSPPATGTEAFF. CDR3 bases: TGTGCCAGCTCACCTCCCGCCACGGGAACTGAAGCTTTCTTT.

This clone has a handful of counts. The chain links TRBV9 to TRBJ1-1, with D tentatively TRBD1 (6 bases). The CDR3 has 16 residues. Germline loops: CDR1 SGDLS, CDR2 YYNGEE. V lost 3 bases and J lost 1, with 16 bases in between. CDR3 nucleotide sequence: TGTGCCAGCAGCGCCCAACAGGGAGATGGGAACACTGAAGCTTTCTTT. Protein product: CASSAQQGDGNTEAFF.